This T cell receptor beta chain was recorded in a study of blood T cell repertoires in COVID-19. Here immunoSEQ multiplex PCR was the method, and the copy in TCRdb shows in-frame clones only, minus some. The sample records 250,000 to 350,000 clones, more than 75% being singletons. Germline values: CDR1 WNHNN, CDR2 SYGVQD (reference sequence). This CDR3 region has 14 residues. The V gene end was trimmed by 10 bases and the J gene end by 6 bases; junction bases not matched to a gene: 11. The J gene is TRBJ1-2, the V gene TRBV10-1; 10 bases are shared with TRBD1. The sequencing input was PBMCs or T cells enriched from blood (not recorded which). The sequence derives from a woman under 30 who had recovered from COVID-19. CDR3 in amino acids: CATPQGQGWNGYTF. The CDR3 bases are TGCGCCACCCCCCAGGGACAGGGGTGGAATGGCTACACCTTC.